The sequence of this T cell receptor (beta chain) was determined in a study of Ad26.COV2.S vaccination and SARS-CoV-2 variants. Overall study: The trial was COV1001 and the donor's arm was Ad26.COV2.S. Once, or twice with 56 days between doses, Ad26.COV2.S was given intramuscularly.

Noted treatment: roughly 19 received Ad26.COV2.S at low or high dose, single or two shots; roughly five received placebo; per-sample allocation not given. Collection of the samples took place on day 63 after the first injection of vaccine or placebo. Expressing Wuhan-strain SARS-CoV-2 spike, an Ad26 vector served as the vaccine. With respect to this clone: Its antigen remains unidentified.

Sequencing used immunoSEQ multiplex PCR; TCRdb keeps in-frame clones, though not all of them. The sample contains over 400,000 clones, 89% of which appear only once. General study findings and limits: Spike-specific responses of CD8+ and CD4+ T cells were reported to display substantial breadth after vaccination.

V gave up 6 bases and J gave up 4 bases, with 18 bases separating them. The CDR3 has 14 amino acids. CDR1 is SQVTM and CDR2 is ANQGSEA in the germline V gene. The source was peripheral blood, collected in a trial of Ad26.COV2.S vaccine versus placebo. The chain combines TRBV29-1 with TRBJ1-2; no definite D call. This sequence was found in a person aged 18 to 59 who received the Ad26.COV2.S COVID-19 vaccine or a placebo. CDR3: CSVDRTGGSYGYTF. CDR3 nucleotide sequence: TGCAGCGTGGATCGGACCGGCGGGAGCTATGGCTACACCTTC.